Listed below are T cell receptor beta chains from one sample, sequenced in a study of T cell changes during pregnancy in multiple sclerosis. Sequenced by immunoSEQ multiplex PCR; TCRdb stores in-frame clones only, minus some. The sample holds 25,000 to 35,000 clones, nearly 90% seen once. The material was CD4+ T cells from peripheral blood mononuclear cells, obtained in the third trimester of pregnancy. These TCRs come from a female donor in good health, enrolled as a control in a pregnancy study. CDR3s include the opening cysteine and the closing phenylalanine or tryptophan. D genes are given only for firm matches.

V gene	CDR3 length	D gene	J gene	CDR3 DNA	CDR3 protein
TRBV5-1	16	TRBD1	TRBJ2-1	TGCGCCAGCAGCTTCGCAGTGGGGACAGGGATCAATGAGCAGTTCTTC	CASSFAVGTGINEQFF
TRBV7-2	14	TRBD2	TRBJ2-7	TGTGCCAGCAGCTTACTAGCGGGATCCTACGAGCAGTACTTC	CASSLLAGSYEQYF
TRBV18	14	NA	TRBJ2-4	TGTGCCAGCTCACCAACACAAAACAAAAACATTCAGTACTTC	CASSPTQNKNIQYF
TRBV7-9	17	TRBD2	TRBJ2-3	TGTGCCAGCAGCTTAGCCGGTCGCGGGAGGCTCACAGATACGCAGTATTTT	CASSLAGRGRLTDTQYF
TRBV20-1	11	NA	TRBJ2-7	TGCAGTGCTTCGGGGGAGAACGAGCAGTACTTC	CSASGENEQYF
TRBV6-4	13	NA	TRBJ2-7	TGTGCCAGCAGTGATCTGGGGCCCTACGAGCAGTACTTC	CASSDLGPYEQYF
TRBV6-5	14	NA	TRBJ1-2	TGTGCCAGCAGTTACGGGGGAGGTAACTATGGCTACACCTTC	CASSYGGGNYGYTF
TRBV7-9	13	NA	TRBJ1-2	TGTGCCAGCAGCTTGGGGCAGGGGTACGGCTACACCTTC	CASSLGQGYGYTF
TRBV11-2	16	TRBD2	TRBJ2-7	TGTGCCAGCAGCCCGGGGACTAGCGGGAGATCCTCCGAGCAGTACTTC	CASSPGTSGRSSEQYF
TRBV12-5	14	NA	TRBJ2-7	TGTGCTAGTGGTCAGGGGATAAGCTCCTACGAGCAGTACTTC	CASGQGISSYEQYF
TRBV2	14	NA	TRBJ2-5	TGTGCCAGCAAGCTGGGGCAGTACCAAGAGACCCAGTACTTC	CASKLGQYQETQYF
TRBV6-1	13	NA	TRBJ2-7	TGTGCCAGCAGCAAAGGGGTTCCCTACGAGCAGTACTTC	CASSKGVPYEQYF
TRBV5-8	17	NA	TRBJ1-5	TGTGCCAGCAGCTTGGTACAGGGTTCGTGGGTGGCTCAGCCCCAGCATTTT	CASSLVQGSWVAQPQHF
TRBV9	17	TRBD1	TRBJ1-2	TGTGCCAGCAGCGTAGGACAGGGGGCCCTCCTCTCCTATGGCTACACCTTC	CASSVGQGALLSYGYTF
TRBV6-1	14	NA	TRBJ2-1	TGTGCCAGCAGTGAAGGGGTCCAGGATCCGATTGTGTTCTTC	CASSEGVQDPIVFF
TRBV6-5	14	NA	TRBJ1-1	TGTGCCAGCAGTATCGAGGTCGGAGGGGCTGAAGCTTTCTTT	CASSIEVGGAEAFF
TRBV2	14	NA	TRBJ2-7	TGTGCCAGCAGTGTCTACAGGGTACCCTACGAGCAGTACTTC	CASSVYRVPYEQYF
TRBV6-5	13	NA	TRBJ1-2	TGTGCCAGCAGTGCTCACCAGGGCTATGGCTACACCTTC	CASSAHQGYGYTF
TRBV11-2	14	TRBD1	TRBJ1-1	TGTGCCAGCACCCCGGGACAGGGTAGCTCTGAAGCTTTCTTT	CASTPGQGSSEAFF
TRBV18	15	NA	TRBJ1-6	TGTGCCAGCTCACCACAGGGGGATGCCACTTCACCCCTCCACTTT	CASSPQGDATSPLHF
TRBV11-2	17	TRBD2	TRBJ2-7	TGTGCCAGCAGCGCCCGGACTAGCGGGGGTGGTTTCTACGAGCAGTACTTC	CASSARTSGGGFYEQYF
TRBV2	13	NA	TRBJ2-7	TGTGCCACTTCTCCGGGGGGCCCCTACGAGCAGTACTTC	CATSPGGPYEQYF
TRBV6-5	15	TRBD2	TRBJ2-7	TGTGCCAGCAGTCCTAGCGGGACCAACTCCTACGAGCAGTACTTC	CASSPSGTNSYEQYF
TRBV4-1	16	TRBD2	TRBJ2-7	TGCGCCAGCAGCCCAGACCTAGCGGGAGGAACGTACGAGCAGTACTTC	CASSPDLAGGTYEQYF
TRBV6-5	14	NA	TRBJ2-7	TGTGCCAGCAGTTTGGGCAGGGGTTCCTACGAGCAGTACTTC	CASSLGRGSYEQYF
TRBV27	13	NA	TRBJ2-7	TGTGCCAGCAGTCCGGGACAAAACTACGAGCAGTACTTC	CASSPGQNYEQYF
TRBV30	16	TRBD2	TRBJ2-7	TGTGCCGGAAGGACTAGCGGGAGGCCTCCCTCCTACGAGCAGTACTTC	CAGRTSGRPPSYEQYF
TRBV6-5	13	NA	TRBJ1-6	TGTGCCAGCAGTTACAAGGGGTACTCACCCCTCCACTTT	CASSYKGYSPLHF
TRBV5-4	15	NA	TRBJ2-2	TGTGCCAGCAGCCCCACGGGGAAGGAGAGCGGGGAGCTGTTTTTT	CASSPTGKESGELFF
TRBV7-9	18	NA	TRBJ2-3	TGTGCCAGCAGCTTAGGTAGTAGCGGCAAGCCTAGCACAGATACGCAGTATTTT	CASSLGSSGKPSTDTQYF
TRBV30	15	NA	TRBJ1-2	TGTGCCTGGAGTGTACAGTACGGCACTAGATATGGCTACACCTTC	CAWSVQYGTRYGYTF
TRBV5-1	14	TRBD2	TRBJ2-5	TGCGCCAGCAGCTTGACTAGCGGGCAAGAGACCCAGTACTTC	CASSLTSGQETQYF
TRBV4-1	16	TRBD2	TRBJ2-2	TGCGCCAGCAGCCTTATAGCGGGAGGGGACACCGGGGAGCTGTTTTTT	CASSLIAGGDTGELFF